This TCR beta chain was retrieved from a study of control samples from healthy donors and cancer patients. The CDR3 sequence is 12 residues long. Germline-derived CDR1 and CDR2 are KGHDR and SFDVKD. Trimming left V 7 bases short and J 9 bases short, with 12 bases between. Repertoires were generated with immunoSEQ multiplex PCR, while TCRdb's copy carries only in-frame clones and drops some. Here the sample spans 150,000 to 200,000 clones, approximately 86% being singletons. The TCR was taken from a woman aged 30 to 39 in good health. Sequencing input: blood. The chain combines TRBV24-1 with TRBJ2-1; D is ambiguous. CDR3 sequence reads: CATSAVSAEQFF. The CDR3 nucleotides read TGTGCCACCAGCGCGGTGTCGGCTGAGCAGTTCTTC.